This entry lists 19 T cell receptor beta chains sequenced from one sample in a study of blood T cells in healthy people across ages. It was with a sample-barcoded 5' primer and a J-beta primer mix that a second PCR of about 6 to 11 cycles was run. TCRdb used MiXCR to reprocess the 5' RACE reads, holding one entry per CDR3 protein. The table includes some 750,000 distinct CDR3 sequences, about a fifth detected once. Sample: blood. Receptors were obtained from a man between 65 and 79 years old in good health.

This chain joins TRBV9 and TRBJ1-4, with D unresolved. Trimming took off 2 bases at V and 0 bases at J, with 5 bases between the two ends. The CDR3 runs 14 residues. Germline assignment: CDR1 SGDLS and CDR2 YYNGEE. The CDR3 loop reads CASSVGPTNEKLFF. As DNA, the CDR3 is TGTGCCAGCAGCGTTGGACCAACTAATGAAAAACTGTTTTTT.

The chain combines TRBV6-6 with TRBJ2-5; 11 bases match TRBD2. The J call is uncertain, as TRBJ2-7 better fits the DNA end. Germline-derived CDR1 and CDR2 are MNHNY and SVGAGI (reference sequence). CDR3 length: 15 residues. The CDR3 loop is CASSSTSGSTYEQYV. For the CDR3, the DNA is TGTGCCAGCAGTTCCACTAGCGGGAGTACCTACGAGCAGTACGTC.

This clonotype was observed at least ten times. The chain uses TRBV7-9 and TRBJ2-7, with unresolved D. Trimming stripped 3 bases from V and 2 bases from J, with 11 bases between. This CDR3 has 14 residues. The germline CDR1 and CDR2 sequences are SEHNR and FQNEAQ (reference sequence). CDR3 sequence (DNA): TGTGCCAGCAGCTTGGGAAGAGGTCCCTACGAGCAGTACTTC. Translated: CASSLGRGPYEQYF.

This clonotype was picked up a small number of times. The chain is built from TRBV24-1 and TRBJ1-4, with 8 nucleotides matching TRBD1. V gave up 4 bases and J gave up 8 bases; unmatched junction bases: 8. This CDR3 comprises 15 residues. Germline assignment: CDR1 KGHDR and CDR2 SFDVKD. The CDR3 nucleotides are TGTGCCACCAGTGACCCAGGGACAGGCCGCGAAAAACTGTTTTTT. Amino acid sequence: CATSDPGTGREKLFF.

This clonotype was picked up a small number of times. Here the CDR3 DNA reads TGCGCCAGCAGCCCCGTTGCAGGGATGAACACTGAAGCTTTCTTT. Encoded protein: CASSPVAGMNTEAFF. This chain connects TRBV5-1 to TRBJ1-1; TRBD1 is a possible D gene (5 bases). Germline assignment: CDR1 SGHRS and CDR2 YFSETQ. V lost 4 bases and J lost 0, with 13 bases in between. The CDR3 is 15 amino acids.

The chain has TRBV7-6 and TRBJ2-1; TRBD2 matches at 7 bases. CDR1 is SGHVS and CDR2 is FNYEAQ in the germline V gene. V gave up 5 bases and J gave up 1 base; unmatched junction bases: 8. The CDR3 length is 16 residues. The CDR3 DNA reads as TGTGCCAGCAGCGCTAGCGGACTCCGATCCTACAATGAGCAGTTCTTC. Protein sequence: CASSASGLRSYNEQFF. Full variable domain (outside the CDR3, taken from reference TRBV7-6 and TRBJ2-1): GAGVSQSPRYKVTKRGQDVALRCDPISGHVSLYWYRQALGQGPEFLTYFNYEAQQDKSGLPNDRFSAERPEGSISTLTIQRTEQRDSAMYRCASSASGLRSYNEQFFGPGTRLTVL.

The sample holds a few counts of this clonotype. The rearrangement links TRBV5-1 to TRBJ1-1, with D hard to call. The CDR3 is 15 residues long. V dropped 1 base and J dropped 1 base, with 11 bases sitting between them. Germline V gene lookup returns CDR1 SGHRS and CDR2 YFSETQ. The CDR3 protein is CASSLIDRSNTEAFF. CDR3 nucleotide sequence: TGCGCCAGCAGCTTGATCGACCGGTCGAACACTGAAGCTTTCTTT.

CDR3 nucleotides: TGTGCCAGCAGCCCCAGAGGGGGTCACAATGAGCAGTTCTTC. It translates to CASSPRGGHNEQFF. The chain carries TRBV7-9 and TRBJ2-7; weak D call: TRBD1 (6 bases). Near its end, the DNA agrees better with TRBJ2-1, so the J call may be wrong. The CDR3 totals 14 residues. Per germline, CDR1 SEHNR and CDR2 FQNEAQ (reference sequence).

This clonotype was counted between two and nine times. CDR3 sequence reads: CATSSPLGGTDTQYF. The CDR3 DNA sequence: TGTGCCACCAGCAGCCCCTTGGGAGGCACAGATACGCAGTATTTT. J is TRBJ2-3 and V is TRBV15, with TRBD2 as a possible D gene (5 bases). The V end was cut by 3 bases, the J end by 1 base, with 11 bases between. Germline V gene lookup returns CDR1 LNHNV and CDR2 YYDKDF (reference sequence). This CDR3 has 15 amino acids.

A single count supports this clonotype. A read error may produce the germline difference seen at one junction end. As DNA, the CDR3 is TGTGGCAGAGTGAGCACAGATGCGCAGTATTTT. This gives the protein CGRVSTDAQYF. The J gene is TRBJ2-3, the V gene TRBV12-3 or TRBV12-4; D gene ambiguous. The CDR3 consists of 11 residues.

This clonotype was seen only a few times. The chain employs TRBV29-1 and TRBJ2-2; 8 nucleotides match TRBD2. Unmatched junction bases numbered 9, after V lost 6 bases and J lost 0 bases. The germline gives CDR1 SQVTM, CDR2 ANQGSEA. This CDR3 region has 16 residues. The CDR3 region has the DNA TGCAGCGTCCCTAGCGGGCTAGCGACGAACACCGGGGAGCTGTTTTTT. Protein: CSVPSGLATNTGELFF.

V is TRBV5-1 and J is TRBJ2-3; the D call may be TRBD1 or TRBD2 (5 bases each). V shed 5 bases and J shed 1 base, with 17 bases lying between them. Germline CDR1 SGHRS, CDR2 YFSETQ. The CDR3 spans 16 residues. The CDR3 region is CASRQRSGQGTDTQYF. The CDR3 region has the DNA TGCGCCAGCAGACAACGTTCGGGGCAGGGCACAGATACGCAGTATTTT. The full variable domain, completed using reference TRBV5-1 and TRBJ2-3, is KAGVTQTPRYLIKTRGQQVTLSCSPISGHRSVSWYQQTPGQGLQFLFEYFSETQRNKGNFPGRFSGRQFSNSRSEMNVSTLELGDSALYLCASRQRSGQGTDTQYFGPGTRLTVL.

This clonotype was counted a few times. The V and J genes are TRBV7-3 and TRBJ2-5; possibly TRBD1 or TRBD2 for D (5 bases each). This CDR3 spans 14 amino acids. Between the trimmed V and J ends, which lost 5 bases and 2 bases, there was a span of 12 bases. Germline values: CDR1 SGHTA, CDR2 FQGTGA. The CDR3 DNA reads as TGTGCCAGCAGCCGTCCGGGACCACAAGAGACCCAGTACTTC. Translating gives CASSRPGPQETQYF. Complete variable domain (other parts from reference TRBV7-3 and TRBJ2-5): GAGVSQTPSNKVTEKGKYVELRCDPISGHTALYWYRQSLGQGPEFLIYFQGTGAADDSGLPNDRFFAVRPEGSVSTLKIQRTERGDSAVYLCASSRPGPQETQYFGPGTRLLVL.

The chain is built from TRBV20-1 and TRBJ2-1; a possible D gene is TRBD2 (6 bases). V lost 2 bases, J lost 0 bases, and 11 bases lay in between. The germline V gene has CDR1 DFQATT and CDR2 SNEGSKA (reference sequence). The CDR3 totals 15 residues. The CDR3 nucleotides are TGCAGTGCTAGAAAGCGGGCAAGCTCCTACAATGAGCAGTTCTTC. Its translation: CSARKRASSYNEQFF.

V usage is TRBV6-5 and J usage is TRBJ1-2; TRBD1 aligns across 8 bases. Trimming took 5 bases from V and 7 from J; bases not matched to a gene: 6. The CDR3 spans 13 residues. Germline CDR1 MNHEY, CDR2 SVGAGI. CDR3: CASSVDREGGYTF. CDR3 coding DNA: TGTGCCAGCAGTGTGGACAGGGAGGGTGGCTACACCTTC.

This clonotype was counted a few times. This rearrangement joins TRBV5-1 to TRBJ2-6; D gene uncertain. V was cut by 1 base and J by 2 bases, with 4 bases left in between. This CDR3 has 14 amino acids. CDR1 is SGHRS and CDR2 is YFSETQ in the germline V gene. The DNA for the CDR3 is TGCGCCAGCAGCTTGTGGCCTGGGGCCAACGTCCTGACTTTC. Translation gives CASSLWPGANVLTF.

This clonotype was detected once. CDR3 DNA: TGTGCCAGCACCCGGTTCGAGGGACTCACAGATACGCAGTATTTT. Translated, it gives CASTRFEGLTDTQYF. The chain has TRBV9 and TRBJ2-3, with a tentative D call TRBD2 (6 bases). This CDR3 spans 15 amino acids. The germline V gene encodes CDR1 SGDLS and CDR2 YYNGEE. The V and J ends lost 6 bases and 2 bases respectively, with 16 bases between them.

The chain carries TRBV29-1 and TRBJ2-7; TRBD1 is a possible D gene (5 bases). Germline CDR1 and CDR2: SQVTM and ANQGSEA. The CDR3 length is 13 residues. V lost 2 bases and J 1 base, leaving 9 bases between the germline ends. CDR3 amino acids: CSVEPDSSYEQYF. DNA of the CDR3: TGCAGCGTTGAACCCGACAGTTCCTACGAGCAGTACTTC.

The sample holds a few counts of this clonotype. This chain joins TRBV7-8 and TRBJ2-7, with TRBD1 matching over 8 bases. The CDR3 loop spans 15 amino acids. V gave up 1 base and J gave up 3 bases; unmatched junction bases: 5. Per germline, CDR1 SGHVS and CDR2 FQNEAQ. The CDR3 DNA reads TGTGCCAGCAGCTTAGGTTCAGGGGGCTTCTACGAGCAGTACGTC. Encoded protein: CASSLGSGGFYEQYV.